The following is a T cell receptor (beta chain) sequence with its context. The data stem from a study of blood T cell repertoires in COVID-19. Using immunoSEQ multiplex PCR, the repertoire was profiled, and TCRdb retains in-frame clones only, with some absent. The table records about 40,000 clones, under 90% of them present only once. Trimming stripped 0 bases from V and 4 bases from J, with 15 bases between. The germline CDR1 and CDR2 sequences are MNHEY and SVGEGT. The CDR3 sequence is 17 residues long. This receptor was identified in a man between 65 and 85 years old with acute or convalescent COVID-19. The rearrangement uses TRBV6-2 or TRBV6-3 and TRBJ2-2; D possibly corresponds to TRBD2 (6 bases). The sequencing input was peripheral blood. CDR3 sequence (DNA): TGTGCCAGCAGTTACTCGAACGGGGAGGTATTCACCGGGGAGCTGTTTTTT. Translating it yields CASSYSNGEVFTGELFF.